This entry features one T cell receptor (beta chain) sequence. Its antigen is still unknown. The sample is drawn from a study of T cell responses to AZD1222 COVID-19 vaccine. Study results and limitations: Most donors were white British, females outnumbered males, and clonal diversity was possibly underestimated.

Clones were read by immunoSEQ multiplex PCR, and TCRdb kept only the in-frame ones, dropping some. The sample yields 150,000 to 200,000 clones, roughly nine tenths seen once. Sequenced here: peripheral blood, sampled on day 0 of AZD1222 vaccination. This clonotype was obtained from an adult in good health.

In DNA form, the CDR3 reads TGTGCCAGCAGTACATACAGGGTGATAAACACTGAAGCTTTCTTT. Translated, it gives CASSTYRVINTEAFF. The chain combines TRBV6-5 with TRBJ1-1; tentative D call: TRBD1 (6 bases). V lost 5 bases to trimming and J lost 2 bases, with 15 bases between them. From germline, CDR1 is MNHEY and CDR2 SVGAGI. This CDR3 region has 15 residues.